This T cell receptor beta chain appears in the sequencing data of a study of blood T cell repertoires in COVID-19. At the level of the study: Some COVID-19 samples were acute and others convalescent; all came from the United States, Italy and Spain. In each case, the material was cDNA or gDNA derived from T cells, B-cell-depleted T cells, or PBMCs.

The length of the CDR3 is 14 residues. Germline lookup yields CDR1 SGHTA and CDR2 FQGNSA. The junction had 4 bases not matched to a gene; V was cut back by 3 bases and J by 2 bases. The table came from immunoSEQ multiplex PCR; TCRdb's copy has only in-frame clones and leaves some out. The sample contains 60,000 to 85,000 clones, 91% of which appear only once. Seattle enrolled patients during active infection and tracked them longitudinally. This clonotype originated in a man aged 35 to 55 with COVID-19, enrolled during active disease. This sequence joins TRBV7-2 and TRBJ2-7, with 7 nucleotides matching TRBD2. Source material: peripheral blood. The CDR3 nucleotides read TGTGCCAGCAGCTTGGATGGGGGGGCCTACGAGCAGTACTTC. Amino acid sequence: CASSLDGGAYEQYF.